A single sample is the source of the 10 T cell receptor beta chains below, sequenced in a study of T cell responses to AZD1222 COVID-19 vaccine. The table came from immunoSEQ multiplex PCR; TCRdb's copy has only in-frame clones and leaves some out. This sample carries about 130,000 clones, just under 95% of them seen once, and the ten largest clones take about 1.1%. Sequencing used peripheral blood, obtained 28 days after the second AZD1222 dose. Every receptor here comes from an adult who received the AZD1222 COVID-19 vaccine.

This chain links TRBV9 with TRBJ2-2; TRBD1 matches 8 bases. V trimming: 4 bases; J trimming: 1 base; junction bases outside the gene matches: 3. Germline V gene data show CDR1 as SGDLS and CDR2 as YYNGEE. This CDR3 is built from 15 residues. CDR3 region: CASSPGGRNTGELFF. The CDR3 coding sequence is TGTGCCAGCAGCCCAGGGGGCAGGAACACCGGGGAGCTGTTTTTT.

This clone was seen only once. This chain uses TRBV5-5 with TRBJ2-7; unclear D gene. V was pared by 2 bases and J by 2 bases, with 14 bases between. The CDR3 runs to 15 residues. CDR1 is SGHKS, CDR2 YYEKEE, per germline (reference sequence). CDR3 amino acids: CASSLRGLEAYEQYF. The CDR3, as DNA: TGTGCCAGCAGCTTACGCGGTCTCGAGGCCTACGAGCAGTACTTC.

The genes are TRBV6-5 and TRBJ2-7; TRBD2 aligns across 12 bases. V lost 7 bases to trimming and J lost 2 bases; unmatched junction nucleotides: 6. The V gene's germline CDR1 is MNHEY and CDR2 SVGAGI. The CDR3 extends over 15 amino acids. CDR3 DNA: TGTGCCAGCACCATGACTAGCGGGGGAACCTACGAGCAGTACTTC. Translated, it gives CASTMTSGGTYEQYF.

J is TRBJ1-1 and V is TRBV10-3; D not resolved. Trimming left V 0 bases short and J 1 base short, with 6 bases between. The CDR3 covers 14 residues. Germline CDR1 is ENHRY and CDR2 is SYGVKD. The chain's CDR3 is CAISESSGNTEAFF. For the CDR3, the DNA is TGTGCCATCAGTGAGTCATCAGGGAACACTGAAGCTTTCTTT.

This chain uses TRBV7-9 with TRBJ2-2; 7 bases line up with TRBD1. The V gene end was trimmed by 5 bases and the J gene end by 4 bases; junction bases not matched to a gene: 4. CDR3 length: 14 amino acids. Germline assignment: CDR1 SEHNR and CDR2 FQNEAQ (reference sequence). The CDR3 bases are TGTGCCAGCAGCCCAGGGACAGTCACCGGGGAGCTGTTTTTT. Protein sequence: CASSPGTVTGELFF.

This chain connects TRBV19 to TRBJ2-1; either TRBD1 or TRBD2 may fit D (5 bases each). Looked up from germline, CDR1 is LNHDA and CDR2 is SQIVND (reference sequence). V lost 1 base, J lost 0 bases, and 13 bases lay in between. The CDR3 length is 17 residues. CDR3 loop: CASSIVRDRSSYNEQFF. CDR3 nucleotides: TGTGCCAGTAGTATAGTCCGGGACCGGAGCTCCTACAATGAGCAGTTCTTC. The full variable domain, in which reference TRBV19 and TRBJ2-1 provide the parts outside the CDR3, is DGGITQSPKYLFRKEGQNVTLSCEQNLNHDAMYWYRQDPGQGLRLIYYSQIVNDFQKGDIAEGYSVSREKKESFPLTVTSAQKNPTAFYLCASSIVRDRSSYNEQFFGPGTRLTVL.

This CDR3 reads CASSTGHPSPLHF. CDR3 sequence (DNA): TGTGCCAGTAGTACTGGACATCCTTCACCCCTCCACTTT. V gene TRBV19 combines with J gene TRBJ1-6, with D tentatively TRBD1 (5 bases). V was clipped by 4 bases and J by 9 bases, with 10 bases between them. Germline lookup yields CDR1 LNHDA and CDR2 SQIVND (reference sequence). This CDR3 region has 13 residues.

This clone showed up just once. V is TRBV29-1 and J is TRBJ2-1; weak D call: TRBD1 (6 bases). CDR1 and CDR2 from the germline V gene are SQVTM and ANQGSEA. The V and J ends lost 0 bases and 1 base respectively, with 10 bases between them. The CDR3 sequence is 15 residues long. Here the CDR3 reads CSVEDLQGSYNEQFF. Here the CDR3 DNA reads TGCAGCGTTGAAGATCTACAGGGATCCTACAATGAGCAGTTCTTC.

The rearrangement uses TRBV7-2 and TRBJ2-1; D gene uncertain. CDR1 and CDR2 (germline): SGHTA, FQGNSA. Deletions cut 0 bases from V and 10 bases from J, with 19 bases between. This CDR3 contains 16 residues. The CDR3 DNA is TGTGCCAGCAGCTTAGCGACATCAGGATTTCAGCACGAGCAGTTCTTC. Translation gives CASSLATSGFQHEQFF.

The CDR3 nucleotides read TGTGCCAGCAGCGCGGGGACTAGCGGGAGGCAAGAGACCCAGTACTTC. The encoded protein is CASSAGTSGRQETQYF. This chain links TRBV7-2 with TRBJ2-5; 15 nucleotides line up with TRBD2. The germline gives CDR1 SGHTA, CDR2 FQGNSA. V shed 5 bases, J shed 2 bases, and the junction held 3 bases outside the gene matches. CDR3 length equals 16 residues.